Included here is one T cell receptor beta chain sequence, with context. Its antigen is not known. These data originate in a study of blood T cells in healthy people across ages. The CDR3 is made up of 13 amino acids. Germline values: CDR1 WSHSY, CDR2 SAAADI. A J-beta primer mix and a sample-barcoded 5' primer were used in a second PCR of roughly 7 to 12 cycles. From the 5' RACE reads, TCRdb called clonotypes with MiXCR, one entry per CDR3 protein. The sample holds over 1,500,000 distinct CDR3 sequences, around 48% seen once. Study results and caveats: Expanded clonotype changes were possibly confounded by unknown donor CMV status.

The specimen was blood. This chain connects TRBV10-2 to TRBJ2-4, with D possibly TRBD1 on 6 matching bases. TRBJ2-7 matches the DNA end more closely, so the J call is doubtful. The receptor was derived from a woman aged 40-49 years in good health. The DNA for the CDR3 is TGCGCCAGCAGGAAACCGGGACAAAACGAGCAGTACTTC. It translates to CASRKPGQNEQYF.